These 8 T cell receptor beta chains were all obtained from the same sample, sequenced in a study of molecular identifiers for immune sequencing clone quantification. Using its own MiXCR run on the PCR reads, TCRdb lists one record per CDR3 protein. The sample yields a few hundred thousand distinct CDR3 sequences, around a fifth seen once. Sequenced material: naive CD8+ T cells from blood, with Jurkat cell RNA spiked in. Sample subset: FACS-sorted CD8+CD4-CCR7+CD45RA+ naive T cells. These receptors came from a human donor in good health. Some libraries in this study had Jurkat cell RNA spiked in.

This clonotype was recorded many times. CDR3 nucleotide sequence: TGTGCCAGCAGCACCCACACCCGGGCCAGCTACAATGAGCAGTTCTTC. It specifies CASSTHTRASYNEQFF. The gene calls are TRBV11-2 and TRBJ2-1; D remains unclear. Trimming took 5 bases from V and 3 from J, leaving 17 bases between them. This CDR3 is 16 amino acids long. The V gene's germline CDR1 is SGHAT and CDR2 FQNNGV. The complete variable domain, with remaining parts taken from reference TRBV11-2 and TRBJ2-1, reads EAGVAQSPRYKIIEKRQSVAFWCNPISGHATLYWYQQILGQGPKLLIQFQNNGVVDDSQLPKDRFSAERLKGVDSTLKIQPAKLEDSAVYLCASSTHTRASYNEQFFGPGTRLTVL.

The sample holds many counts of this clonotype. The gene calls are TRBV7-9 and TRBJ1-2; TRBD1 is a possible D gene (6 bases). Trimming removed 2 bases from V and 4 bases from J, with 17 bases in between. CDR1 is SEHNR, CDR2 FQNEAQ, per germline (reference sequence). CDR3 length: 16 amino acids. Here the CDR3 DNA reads TGTGCCAGCAGCTTACCGTTGCAGGGGTACGGCTATGGCTACACCTTC. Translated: CASSLPLQGYGYGYTF.

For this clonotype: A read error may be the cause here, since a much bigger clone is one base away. The CDR3 bases are TGCGCCAGCAGCACGACAGGGGACAACGAGCGGTACTTC. Protein product: CASSTTGDNERYF. The gene calls are TRBV5-1 and TRBJ2-7; 8 nucleotides align to TRBD1. The CDR3 contains 13 residues. Per the germline V gene, CDR1 is SGHRS and CDR2 is YFSETQ.

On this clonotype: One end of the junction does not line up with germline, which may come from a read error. CDR3 bases: TGCAGCGCAGCGACTAGCGGGAGGCTGACAGATACGCGGTATTTT. Its translation is CSAATSGRLTDTRYF. The chain links TRBV29-1 to TRBJ2-3; 13 bases fit TRBD2. CDR1 and CDR2 from the germline V gene are SQVTM and ANQGSEA. The CDR3 loop spans 15 amino acids.

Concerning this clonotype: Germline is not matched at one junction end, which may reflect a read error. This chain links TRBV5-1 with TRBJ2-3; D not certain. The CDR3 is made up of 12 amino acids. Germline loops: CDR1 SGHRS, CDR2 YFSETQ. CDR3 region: CASSLLTDAQYF. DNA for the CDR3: TGCGCCAGCAGCTTACTCACAGATGCGCAGTATTTT.

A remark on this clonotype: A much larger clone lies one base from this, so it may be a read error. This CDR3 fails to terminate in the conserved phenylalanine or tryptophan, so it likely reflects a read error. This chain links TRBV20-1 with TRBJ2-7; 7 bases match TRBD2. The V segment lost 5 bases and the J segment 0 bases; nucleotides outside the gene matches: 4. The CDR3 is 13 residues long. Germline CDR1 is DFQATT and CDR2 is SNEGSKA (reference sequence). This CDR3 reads CSALAVISYEQYL. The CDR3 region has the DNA TGCAGTGCTCTAGCGGTCATCTCCTACGAGCAGTACCTC.

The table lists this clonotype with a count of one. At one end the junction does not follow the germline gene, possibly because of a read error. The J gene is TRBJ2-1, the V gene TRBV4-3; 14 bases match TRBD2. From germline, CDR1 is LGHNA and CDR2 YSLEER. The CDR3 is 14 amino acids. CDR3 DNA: TGCACCAGCAGCCAGGGGGGACTAGCGGGAGATCGGATCTTC. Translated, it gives CTSSQGGLAGDRIF.

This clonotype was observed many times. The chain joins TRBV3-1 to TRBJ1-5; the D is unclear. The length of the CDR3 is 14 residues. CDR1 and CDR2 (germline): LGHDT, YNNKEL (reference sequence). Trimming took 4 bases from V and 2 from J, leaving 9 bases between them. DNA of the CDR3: TGTGCCAGCAGCCCAGGCTGGGGCAATCAGCCCCAGCATTTT. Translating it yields CASSPGWGNQPQHF.